Presented here are 3 T cell receptor beta chains from one specimen sequenced in a study of blood T cells in healthy people across ages. With a J-beta primer mix and a sample-barcoded 5' primer, a second PCR ran roughly 7 to 11 cycles. TCRdb reprocessed the 5' RACE reads via MiXCR and lists one record per CDR3 protein. The table lists about 800,000 distinct CDR3 sequences, 55% to 75% of them singletons. Sequenced: blood. Every receptor here comes from a man aged 25-40 years in good health.

The chain uses TRBV14 and TRBJ1-2; D may be TRBD1 (5 bases). CDR1 is SGHDN and CDR2 is FVKESK in the germline V gene. The CDR3 runs to 13 residues. V was pared by 4 bases and J by 11 bases, with 17 bases between. CDR3 nucleotides: TGTGCCAGCAGCCCACGGACCGTGGGGGATTACACCTTC. Protein product: CASSPRTVGDYTF.

The rearrangement links TRBV12-3 or TRBV12-4 to TRBJ2-3; 8 bases are shared with TRBD2. The trim removed 5 bases at V and 8 bases at J, leaving 6 bases unmatched. The CDR3 has 13 amino acids. In nucleotides, the CDR3 is TGTGCCAGCAGTGGACTAGCACCCTTTACGCAGTATTTT. This translates into CASSGLAPFTQYF.

As regards this clonotype: At one boundary the junction diverges from the germline segment, which might be a read error. V and J are TRBV7-3 and TRBJ2-2; 10 nucleotides align to TRBD1. This CDR3 comprises 15 residues. Germline V gene lookup returns CDR1 SGHTA and CDR2 FQGTGA. The CDR3 DNA reads as TGTACCAGCAGCCGGGGACAGGGGTTAGACGGGGAGCTGTTTTTT. Amino acids: CTSSRGQGLDGELFF.